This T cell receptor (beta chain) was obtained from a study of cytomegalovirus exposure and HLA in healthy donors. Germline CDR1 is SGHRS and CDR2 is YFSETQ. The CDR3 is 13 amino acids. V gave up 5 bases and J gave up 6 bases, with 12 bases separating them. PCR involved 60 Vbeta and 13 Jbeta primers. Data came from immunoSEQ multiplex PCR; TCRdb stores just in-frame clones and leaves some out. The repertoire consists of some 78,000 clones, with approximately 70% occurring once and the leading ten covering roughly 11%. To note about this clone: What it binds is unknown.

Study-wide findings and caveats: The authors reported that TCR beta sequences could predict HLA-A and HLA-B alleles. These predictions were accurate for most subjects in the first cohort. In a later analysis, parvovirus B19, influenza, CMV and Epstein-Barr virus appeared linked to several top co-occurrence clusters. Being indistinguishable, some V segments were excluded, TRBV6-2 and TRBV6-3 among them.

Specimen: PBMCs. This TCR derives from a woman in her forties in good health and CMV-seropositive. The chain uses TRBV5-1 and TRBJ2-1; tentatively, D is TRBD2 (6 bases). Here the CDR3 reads CASRGGGLNEQFF. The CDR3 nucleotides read TGCGCCAGCAGGGGGGGAGGTCTCAATGAGCAGTTCTTC.